Listed below are T cell receptor beta chains from one sample, sequenced in a study of blood T cell repertoires in COVID-19. Libraries were prepared by immunoSEQ multiplex PCR; TCRdb keeps only in-frame clonotypes and omits some of them. The sample contains approximately 50,000 clones, roughly 83% of which appear only once. Sequenced material: peripheral blood. The receptor set was obtained from a man between 65 and 85 years old with active COVID-19. CDR3s include the opening cysteine and the closing phenylalanine or tryptophan. D genes are given only for firm matches. Expanded clones are given a class, and other clones once, few, many or no size at all.

clone_size j_call v_call d_call cdr3_nt cdr3_aa
- TRBJ1-2 TRBV6-1 - TGTGCCAGCAGTGAACGCAGGGCAGATGGCTACACCTTC CASSERRADGYTF
- TRBJ2-2 TRBV19 TRBD1 TGTGCCAGTAGTATCCGACAGGGCACCTACGGGGAGCTGTTTTTT CASSIRQGTYGELFF
few TRBJ1-2 TRBV27 - TGTGCCAGCAGTCCCCGGGAGGGGGATGGCTACACCTTC CASSPREGDGYTF
once TRBJ2-2 TRBV27 - TGTGCCAGTACGTTCGGGACTCCAGACACCGGGGAGCTGTTTTTT CASTFGTPDTGELFF
- TRBJ2-1 TRBV29-1 - TGCAGCGCCGACTGGCGACAGTTTACATACAATGAGCAGTTCTTC CSADWRQFTYNEQFF
- TRBJ2-5 TRBV9 TRBD2 TGTGCCAGCAGTGGCGGGAGTTTGGGGACCCAGTACTTC CASSGGSLGTQYF
once TRBJ1-1 TRBV6-1 - TGTGCCAGCAGTGAAGGACAGGAAGCTTTCTTT CASSEGQEAFF
- TRBJ2-7 TRBV11-2 TRBD2 TGTGCCAGCAGCTTAGACGGGGGGGCCCTTGAGCAGTACTTC CASSLDGGALEQYF
- TRBJ2-3 TRBV7-9 - TGTGCCAGCAGCCTACCCGGGGATAGCGGAAAAGCCGGTACGCAGTATTTT CASSLPGDSGKAGTQYF
- TRBJ2-3 TRBV4-3 - TGCGCCAGCAGCCAAGAGGGCAGGGACTCAGATACGCAGTATTTT CASSQEGRDSDTQYF
few TRBJ2-3 TRBV19 - TGTGCCAGTAGTTCCCCTCCCGGCAGGACAAGCACAGATACGCAGTATTTT CASSSPPGRTSTDTQYF
once TRBJ2-1 TRBV6-5 TRBD1 TGTGCCAGCAGTATGACAGGGGACCCTATCAATGAGCAGTTCTTC CASSMTGDPINEQFF
- TRBJ2-1 TRBV15 TRBD2 TGTGCCACCAGCAGGGGGACTATTTACAATGAGCAGTTCTTC CATSRGTIYNEQFF
- TRBJ2-3 TRBV18 TRBD1 TGTGCCAGCTCCCTAAAATTAGGGGGCGGGACAGATACGCAGTATTTT CASSLKLGGGTDTQYF
- TRBJ2-7 TRBV30 TRBD2 TGTGCCTGGAATCGACTAGCGCCCGAGCAGTACTTC CAWNRLAPEQYF
few TRBJ2-5 TRBV19 - TGTGCCAGTAGGCAAAGCGGGGAGACCCAGTACTTC CASRQSGETQYF
medium-sized TRBJ2-2 TRBV27 - TGTGCCAGCAGTTTATCAGGTGGGGCAGGAATGACCGGGGAGCTGTTTTTT CASSLSGGAGMTGELFF
- TRBJ1-1 TRBV28 TRBD1 TGTGCCAGCAGTTTATGGACAGGGTGGAACACTGAAGCTTTCTTT CASSLWTGWNTEAFF
- TRBJ2-1 TRBV30 - TGTGCCTGGACCAGGAATCCCTACAATGAGCAGTTCTTC CAWTRNPYNEQFF
- TRBJ2-2 TRBV6-6 - TGTGCCAGCAGTTTCCAAACAGGGTCAGTCACCGGGGAGCTGTTTTTT CASSFQTGSVTGELFF
few TRBJ1-1 TRBV29-1 - TGCAGCGCCTCAAGAAGTCGGGACACTGAAGCTTTCTTT CSASRSRDTEAFF
- TRBJ2-5 TRBV7-2 TRBD2 TGTGCCAGCAGCTCGAGGGGCGGGAGAAAGGGAGAGACCCAGTACTTC CASSSRGGRKGETQYF
- TRBJ1-2 TRBV11-2 - TGTGCCAGCAGCCGGCAGGGTAACTATGGCTACACCTTC CASSRQGNYGYTF
- TRBJ2-5 TRBV6-5 - TGTGCCAGCAGTAAACTTACCGGGAGTGGGGAGACCCAGTACTTC CASSKLTGSGETQYF
- TRBJ2-3 TRBV27 TRBD2 TGTGCCAGCAGGCGACATATACCGGGACTAGCGGGATATATCGCAGATACGCAGTATTTT CASRRHIPGLAGYIADTQYF
- TRBJ2-5 TRBV28 TRBD2 TGTGCCAGTGTCGGGCTAGCGGGGGTGTACCAAGAGACCCAGTACTTC CASVGLAGVYQETQYF
- TRBJ1-2 TRBV4-3 TRBD1 TGCGCCAGCAGCCCCCGACAGGGGAACTATGGCTACACCTTC CASSPRQGNYGYTF
- TRBJ2-7 TRBV5-1 - TGCGCCAGCAGCGTGGGGTATAGTAACGAGCAGTACTTC CASSVGYSNEQYF
- TRBJ2-3 TRBV6-2/TRBV6-3 TRBD2 TGTGCCAGCAGCTTGCGGACTAGGGAAGATACGCAGTATTTT CASSLRTREDTQYF
- TRBJ2-3 TRBV3-1/TRBV3-2 - TGTGCCAGCAGCCAAGATGGACGGGATCCCACAGATACGCAGTATTTT CASSQDGRDPTDTQYF
- TRBJ2-3 TRBV6-1 - TGTGCCAGCAGTGCCCGCTCCTGGGTGCGGACTAGCACAGATACGCAGTATTTT CASSARSWVRTSTDTQYF
- TRBJ2-1 TRBV4-2 TRBD2 TGTGCCAGCAGCCAAGATAGCGGGACTAGACGCCCCAATGAGCAGTTCTTC CASSQDSGTRRPNEQFF
- TRBJ2-3 TRBV6-5 - TGTGCCAGCAGTAGGACAGGCACAGATACGCAGTATTTT CASSRTGTDTQYF
- TRBJ2-5 TRBV30 - TGTGCCTGGAGCAGGAGGGGTAACCGAGAGACCCAGTACTTC CAWSRRGNRETQYF
- TRBJ2-1 TRBV18 TRBD2 TGTGCCAGCGCAGGTGGGCTAGCGGCCTACAATGAGCAGTTCTTC CASAGGLAAYNEQFF
- TRBJ2-1 TRBV21-1 - TGTGCCAGCAGCAAATCAGAGGACAATGAGCAGTTCTTC CASSKSEDNEQFF
- TRBJ1-1 TRBV29-1 TRBD1 TGCAGCGCCGGGACAGGGATGAGGACTGAAGCTTTCTTT CSAGTGMRTEAFF
- TRBJ2-3 TRBV7-8 TRBD2 TGTGCCAGCATTCTTAGCGGGCGGAGCACAGATACGCAGTATTTT CASILSGRSTDTQYF
once TRBJ2-5 TRBV28 - TGTGCCAGCACCGACAGAGAGACCCAGTACTTC CASTDRETQYF
- TRBJ2-1 TRBV7-6 TRBD2 TGTGCCAGCAGCTCAGCTAGCGGGAGAACGTCCTACAATGAGCAGTTCTTC CASSSASGRTSYNEQFF